Below are 24 T cell receptor beta chains sequenced from a single sample in a study of T-cell reconstitution after alpha-beta-depleted transplantation in children. The TCRbeta library was prepared with unique molecular identifiers. MiXCR, run by TCRdb on the PCR reads, gives a single entry per CDR3 protein. Of 670,000 or so distinct CDR3 sequences in the sample, about 12% were seen once. Sequenced material: PBMCs, taken before TCRalphabeta/CD19-depleted stem cell transplant. Every receptor here comes from a girl aged 2 to 10 with congenital amegakaryocytic thrombocytopenia, due to receive a stem cell transplant.

The rearrangement links TRBV28 to TRBJ2-7; D gene ambiguous. From germline, CDR1 is MDHEN and CDR2 SYDVKM. The CDR3 totals 18 residues. Between the trimmed V and J ends, which lost 2 bases and 0 bases, there was a span of 20 bases. The CDR3 loop is CASSLMTFYLRSSYEQYF. The CDR3 region has the DNA TGTGCCAGCAGTTTAATGACTTTTTACCTAAGGAGCTCCTACGAGCAGTACTTC.

The sample holds a few counts of this clonotype. The chain couples TRBV20-1 to TRBJ2-3; 11 nucleotides line up with TRBD2. The CDR3 is 14 residues long. After removal of 3 bases from V and 6 bases from J, the junction contained 5 bases not matched to a gene. Germline CDR1 DFQATT, CDR2 SNEGSKA (reference sequence). DNA for the CDR3: TGCAGTGCTAGTCGGCTAGCGGGAGGTGATACGCAGTATTTT. This sequence encodes CSASRLAGGDTQYF.

The genes are TRBV20-1 and TRBJ1-4, with D possibly TRBD1 on 6 matching bases. CDR1 and CDR2 (germline): DFQATT, SNEGSKA (reference sequence). Trimming shortened V by 5 bases and J by 5 bases, and 12 bases separated the two germline ends. There are 13 residues in the CDR3. In DNA form, the CDR3 reads TGCAGTGCTCCCGACAGGTTCAATGAAAAACTGTTTTTT. Its protein is CSAPDRFNEKLFF.

This sequence joins TRBV7-9 and TRBJ1-2; D is unclear. The ends were cut back, 3 bases at V and 0 bases at J, with 11 bases in the middle. Germline V gene lookup returns CDR1 SEHNR and CDR2 FQNEAQ (reference sequence). The CDR3 covers 15 residues. The CDR3: CASSLADGANYGYTF. The CDR3 bases are TGTGCCAGCAGCTTGGCGGACGGCGCTAACTATGGCTACACCTTC.

This clonotype has only a few counts. CDR3 nucleotides: TGTGCCAGCAGTGGCCCCAGGGGAGTCGGTTATGAGCAGTTCTTC. Translated, it gives CASSGPRGVGYEQFF. The V call is TRBV2, the J call TRBJ2-1, with a possible D match to TRBD1 (6 bases). With 4 bases removed from V and 8 bases from J, the gap between germline ends came to 18 bases. Germline values: CDR1 SNHLY, CDR2 FYNNEI. This CDR3 has 15 residues. The complete variable domain, with remaining parts taken from reference TRBV2 and TRBJ2-1, reads EPEVTQTPSHQVTQMGQEVILRCVPISNHLYFYWYRQILGQKVEFLVSFYNNEISEKSEIFDDQFSVERPDGSNFTLKIRSTKLEDSAMYFCASSGPRGVGYEQFFGPGTRLTVL.

This clonotype was recorded at least ten times. The chain has TRBV6-1 and TRBJ1-5, with a tentative D call TRBD1 (6 bases). V was clipped by 7 bases and J by 1 base, with 14 bases between them. The germline V gene encodes CDR1 MNHNS and CDR2 SASEGT. CDR3 size: 15 residues. The CDR3 DNA follows: TGTGCCAGCAAGCTAACAGGGCGCAGCAATCAGCCCCAGCATTTT. This gives the protein CASKLTGRSNQPQHF.

This sequence joins TRBV21-1 and TRBJ1-5; TRBD1 reflects the table's D call only, with no check against the DNA. TRBV21-1 is a recognized pseudogene. The CDR3 length is 12 residues. The CDR3 region is CASSRKTGGGHF. The CDR3 DNA sequence: TGTGCCAGCAGCAGGAAGACAGGCGGTGGGCATTTT.

The chain recombines TRBV4-1 with TRBJ2-2; TRBD1 aligns across 7 bases. With 1 base clipped from V and 3 bases from J, the junction kept 14 bases outside the gene matches. The germline gives CDR1 MGHRA, CDR2 YSYEKL. The CDR3 length is 19 residues. The CDR3 region is CASSQVVLYGTADTGELFF. The CDR3 DNA is TGCGCCAGCAGCCAAGTAGTGCTTTACGGGACAGCAGACACCGGGGAGCTGTTTTTT.

This clonotype showed up just a few times. V gene TRBV12-3 or TRBV12-4 combines with J gene TRBJ1-1, with D possibly matching TRBD1 (5 bases). This CDR3 has 14 residues. Trimming took off 5 bases at V and 4 bases at J, with 14 bases between the two ends. In nucleotides, the CDR3 is TGTGCCAGCAGTCCACTAAAAAGGGGCACTGAAGCTTTCTTT. Translating gives CASSPLKRGTEAFF.

This clonotype has more than one count but fewer than ten. The rearrangement links TRBV14 to TRBJ2-7; D might be TRBD1 or TRBD2, each matching 5 bases. V lost 5 bases and J lost 5, with 19 bases in between. The CDR3 has 15 residues. Germline CDR1 and CDR2: SGHDN and FVKESK. As DNA, the CDR3 is TGTGCCAGCAGCAAGATAAGGGGTCCCGGGGACGAGCAGTACTTC. Translation gives CASSKIRGPGDEQYF.

The chain combines TRBV3-1 with TRBJ2-1; a weak D match, TRBD1 (6 bases). Germline lookup yields CDR1 LGHDT and CDR2 YNNKEL (reference sequence). This CDR3 is built from 13 residues. The V gene lost 5 bases and the J gene lost 10 bases, with 15 bases spanning the gap. The CDR3 bases are TGTGCCAGCAGCGGGCGACAGGCCCTAGAGCAGTTCTTC. This sequence encodes CASSGRQALEQFF.

The chain carries TRBV5-1 and TRBJ2-7, with 7 bases lining up with TRBD2. The length of the CDR3 is 15 residues. V shed 1 base and J 3 bases; nucleotides not matched to a gene: 7. Germline V gives CDR1 SGHRS, CDR2 YFSETQ. The CDR3 spells CASSLRGTTNYEQYF. CDR3 nucleotide sequence: TGCGCCAGCAGCTTGCGGGGGACTACCAACTACGAGCAGTACTTC. Filled out from reference TRBV5-1 and TRBJ2-7, the complete variable domain reads KAGVTQTPRYLIKTRGQQVTLSCSPISGHRSVSWYQQTPGQGLQFLFEYFSETQRNKGNFPGRFSGRQFSNSRSEMNVSTLELGDSALYLCASSLRGTTNYEQYFGPGTRLTVT.

This clonotype was seen at least ten times. V gene TRBV10-3 combines with J gene TRBJ2-3; 7 nucleotides line up with TRBD2. Germline lookup yields CDR1 ENHRY and CDR2 SYGVKD. The J segment lost 1 base and the V segment lost 8 bases, leaving 3 bases of the junction unmatched. The CDR3 runs 13 residues. The CDR3 region is CAIGEGGTDTQYF. The CDR3 region has the DNA TGTGCCATCGGGGAGGGAGGCACAGATACGCAGTATTTT.

The table lists this clonotype with many counts. The chain links TRBV6-5 to TRBJ2-7; unclear D gene. The ends were cut back, 6 bases at V and 0 bases at J, with 15 bases in the middle. This CDR3 region has 15 residues. Per germline, CDR1 MNHEY and CDR2 SVGAGI. The CDR3 reads CASSSPFASSYEQYF. The CDR3 DNA is TGTGCCAGCAGCTCTCCGTTCGCCAGCTCCTACGAGCAGTACTTC.

This chain uses TRBV30 with TRBJ2-5; D might be TRBD1 (6 bases). The CDR3 consists of 11 residues. Germline CDR1 is GTSNPN and CDR2 is SVGIG (reference sequence). V lost 5 bases and J 5 bases, leaving 9 bases between the germline ends. The CDR3 nucleotides are TGTGCCTGGGAGACAGGCGAGACCCAGTACTTC. Its translation is CAWETGETQYF.

This clonotype was detected a few times. The V call is TRBV2, the J call TRBJ2-4; D might be TRBD2 (5 bases). Germline assignment: CDR1 SNHLY and CDR2 FYNNEI. V dropped 7 bases and J dropped 0 bases, with 13 bases sitting between them. CDR3 length equals 15 residues. CDR3: CASTQADLAKNIQYF. CDR3 bases: TGTGCCAGCACCCAAGCGGATCTAGCCAAAAACATTCAGTACTTC.

There are many counts of this clonotype. The chain uses TRBV5-1 and TRBJ2-3; unclear D gene. The CDR3 sequence is 13 residues long. Germline CDR1 is SGHRS and CDR2 is YFSETQ. V lost 1 base and J 3 bases, leaving 6 bases between the germline ends. In DNA, the CDR3 is TGCGCCAGCAGCTTGATAGTTACAGATACGCAGTATTTT. It yields the protein CASSLIVTDTQYF.

The chain couples TRBV5-1 to TRBJ2-7; the match to TRBD2 covers 7 bases. This CDR3 is 13 amino acids long. Germline lookup yields CDR1 SGHRS and CDR2 YFSETQ. V was clipped by 7 bases and J by 1 base; unmatched bases: 5. The CDR3 protein is CASGDYGSYEQYF. The CDR3 DNA reads TGCGCCAGCGGGGACTACGGGTCCTACGAGCAGTACTTC.

This clonotype was observed many times. The chain links TRBV5-1 to TRBJ2-7, with 9 bases aligning to TRBD2. Trimming took 2 bases from V and 5 from J; bases not matched to a gene: 8. The CDR3 extends over 15 amino acids. The germline V gene encodes CDR1 SGHRS and CDR2 YFSETQ. This CDR3 is CASSFLAGVGNEQYF. The DNA of the CDR3 is TGCGCCAGCAGCTTCTTAGCGGGAGTAGGGAACGAGCAGTACTTC.

This clonotype was observed a handful of times. The genes are TRBV11-2 and TRBJ1-1; the D gene is possibly TRBD1 (5 bases). V shed 3 bases and J shed 1 base, with 15 bases lying between them. Germline CDR1 reads SGHAT; CDR2 reads FQNNGV. This CDR3 region has 16 residues. This CDR3 is CASSFSAGTANTEAFF. The DNA for the CDR3 is TGTGCCAGCAGCTTCTCGGCCGGGACGGCGAACACTGAAGCTTTCTTT.

This clonotype has a handful of counts. The V call is TRBV29-1, the J call TRBJ2-2, with D possibly being TRBD1 (6 bases). The CDR3 runs to 14 residues. The V and J ends lost 3 bases and 0 bases respectively, with 8 bases between them. Germline V gene lookup returns CDR1 SQVTM and CDR2 ANQGSEA. The CDR3 protein is CSVERGTNTGELFF. For the CDR3, the DNA is TGCAGCGTTGAGAGGGGGACGAACACCGGGGAGCTGTTTTTT.

Many counts were recorded for this clonotype. The chain carries TRBV20-1 and TRBJ2-3; unclear D gene. The V end was cut by 3 bases, the J end by 3 bases, with 10 bases between. This CDR3 has 13 amino acids. Germline CDR1 and CDR2: DFQATT and SNEGSKA (reference sequence). The CDR3 DNA reads TGCAGTGCTAGTTGGCAGGAAACAGATACGCAGTATTTT. Amino acids: CSASWQETDTQYF.

This clonotype was detected only a few times. The rearrangement uses TRBV3-1 and TRBJ2-5; D remains ambiguous. The CDR3 is 18 amino acids. CDR1 is LGHDT, CDR2 YNNKEL, per germline (reference sequence). Trimming took 0 bases from V and 0 from J, leaving 17 bases between them. CDR3 region: CASSQESFAPRYQETQYF. For the CDR3, the DNA is TGTGCCAGCAGCCAAGAAAGTTTCGCACCCCGTTACCAAGAGACCCAGTACTTC.

V gene TRBV3-1 combines with J gene TRBJ2-4; 7 nucleotides line up with TRBD2. The germline gives CDR1 LGHDT, CDR2 YNNKEL (reference sequence). The V and J ends lost 8 bases and 8 bases, in that order; junction bases with no gene match: 12. This CDR3 spans 14 amino acids. The CDR3 loop is CASVRAGFGYIQYF. CDR3 sequence (DNA): TGTGCCAGCGTCCGAGCGGGATTTGGTTACATTCAGTACTTC. The variable domain in full, completed from reference TRBV3-1 and TRBJ2-4, reads DTAVSQTPKYLVTQMGNDKSIKCEQNLGHDTMYWYKQDSKKFLKIMFSYNNKELIINETVPNRFSPKSPDKAHLNLHINSLELGDSAVYFCASVRAGFGYIQYFGAGTRLSVL.